These 20 T cell receptor beta chains originate from one sample sequenced in a study of Graves' ophthalmopathy and Graves' hyperthyroidism. From RNA, the CDR3 regions of TCR beta chains were amplified and sequenced. RT-PCR was first run with HTBI primers, then multiplex PCR in a second round. TCRdb passed the multiplex PCR reads through MiXCR, listing each CDR3 protein once. This sample has 350,000 or so distinct CDR3 sequences; about a sixth occur once, and the top ten carry roughly 12%. Sequenced sample: peripheral blood. These receptors all stem from an adult man with Graves' ophthalmopathy.

This clonotype was found many times. This chain joins TRBV5-8 and TRBJ1-5, with a tentative D call TRBD1 (6 bases). There are 14 residues in the CDR3. Between the trimmed V and J ends, which lost 6 bases and 1 base, there was a span of 11 bases. Per germline, CDR1 SGHTS and CDR2 YDEGEE. In DNA form, the CDR3 reads TGTGCCAGCAAGAGAGGGGGAAGCAATCAGCCCCAGCATTTT. Its translation is CASKRGGSNQPQHF.

This clonotype was seen at least ten times. This chain links TRBV28 with TRBJ1-1, with D possibly matching TRBD1 (5 bases). This CDR3 has 14 amino acids. Germline V lookup: CDR1 MDHEN, CDR2 SYDVKM. The V end was cut by 2 bases, the J end by 13 bases, with 20 bases between. This CDR3 reads CASSLRYRSVSVFF. The DNA of the CDR3 is TGTGCCAGCAGTTTACGCTACAGGTCCGTCTCAGTTTTCTTT.

This clonotype was picked up many times. This rearrangement joins TRBV25-1 to TRBJ1-2, with D unclear. V gave up 1 base and J gave up 3 bases, with 15 bases separating them. In germline, CDR1 is MGHDK, CDR2 SYGVNS. This CDR3 has 16 residues. The CDR3 loop is CASSELPPGEHYGYTF. DNA of the CDR3: TGTGCCAGCAGTGAATTACCCCCAGGCGAACACTATGGCTACACCTTC.

Of note for this clonotype: A much larger clonotype is one base distant, so this may be a read error. The V gene is TRBV29-1, the J gene TRBJ2-5; no clear D gene. From germline, CDR1 is SQVTM and CDR2 ANQGSEA. There are 12 residues in the CDR3. CDR3 protein: CSVELSKETPYF. The CDR3 nucleotides read TGCAGCGTTGAGCTGTCGAAAGAGACCCCGTACTTC.

Ten or more counts support this clonotype. The V gene is TRBV19, the J gene TRBJ2-5; D gene unclear. V shed 4 bases and J shed 2 bases, with 8 bases lying between them. The germline V gene has CDR1 LNHDA and CDR2 SQIVND (reference sequence). The CDR3 has 13 residues. CDR3 in amino acids: CASSNGQQETQYF. DNA of the CDR3: TGTGCCAGTAGTAACGGGCAGCAAGAGACCCAGTACTTC.

This clonotype has at least ten counts. This rearrangement joins TRBV6-1 to TRBJ2-5; D is unclear. The ends were cut back, 0 bases at V and 7 bases at J, with 18 bases in the middle. Germline assignment: CDR1 MNHNS and CDR2 SASEGT. The CDR3 is 16 residues long. CDR3 sequence (DNA): TGTGCCAGCAGTGAAGCCAGTCGGCCTACCACCCCGACCCAGTACTTC. Translated, it gives CASSEASRPTTPTQYF.

This clonotype was recorded many times. The chain has TRBV5-1 and TRBJ2-7; TRBD2 matches at 7 bases. CDR3 length: 15 residues. V shed 0 bases, J shed 2 bases, and the junction held 5 bases outside the gene matches. The germline CDR1 and CDR2 sequences are SGHRS and YFSETQ. CDR3 loop: CASSLDGRTPYEQYF. CDR3 bases: TGCGCCAGCAGCTTGGACGGGAGGACCCCCTACGAGCAGTACTTC.

This clonotype was counted ten times or more. The chain is built from TRBV12-3 or TRBV12-4 and TRBJ1-2; perhaps TRBD1 as D (6 bases). The germline V and J ends were trimmed by 2 bases and 7 bases, with 14 bases remaining between them. CDR3 size: 14 residues. For the CDR3, the DNA is TGTGCCAGCAGTTTATCGGGGACACCTTCTGGCTACACCTTC. It codes for CASSLSGTPSGYTF.

The rearrangement uses TRBV9 and TRBJ2-5, with TRBD2 matching over 9 bases. The ends lost 0 bases at V and 2 bases at J; junction bases unmatched: 5. The CDR3 sequence is 16 residues long. Germline V lookup: CDR1 SGDLS, CDR2 YYNGEE. The CDR3 coding sequence is TGTGCCAGCAGCGTAGGCACTAGCGGGCGACAAGAGACCCAGTACTTC. Its translation is CASSVGTSGRQETQYF.

This clonotype was seen only once. The gene calls are TRBV6-4 and TRBJ2-2, with a tentative D call TRBD1 (6 bases). V lost 4 bases and J lost 1, with 10 bases in between. The CDR3 length is 15 residues. The germline gives CDR1 MRHNA, CDR2 SNTAGT. The CDR3 sequence is CASSVEQGNTGELFF. For the CDR3, the DNA is TGTGCCAGCAGTGTCGAACAGGGGAACACCGGGGAGCTGTTTTTT.

This clonotype was picked up many times. The rearrangement uses TRBV24-1 and TRBJ1-1; 7 bases agree with TRBD1. V trimming: 4 bases; J trimming: 0 bases; junction bases outside the gene matches: 1. The CDR3 runs 14 residues. The V gene's germline CDR1 is KGHDR and CDR2 SFDVKD. The CDR3 DNA sequence: TGTGCCACCAGTGAAGGGGGCCTGAACACTGAAGCTTTCTTT. It codes for CATSEGGLNTEAFF.

This clonotype was detected many times. This sequence joins TRBV5-1 and TRBJ2-2, with 11 bases matching TRBD2. The CDR3 length is 16 residues. J gave up 2 bases and V 5 bases, and 5 bases lay outside the gene matches. Germline lookup yields CDR1 SGHRS and CDR2 YFSETQ. CDR3 sequence: CASRTSGGANTGELFF. DNA for the CDR3: TGCGCCAGCAGAACTAGCGGGGGTGCAAACACCGGGGAGCTGTTTTTT.

DNA for the CDR3: TGTGCCAGCAGCTTAGCAGAATGGGATGAAGCTTTCTTT. Translated, it gives CASSLAEWDEAFF. J is TRBJ1-1 and V is TRBV7-9; no clear D gene. Trimming left V 0 bases short and J 7 bases short, with 9 bases between. In germline, CDR1 is SEHNR, CDR2 FQNEAQ (reference sequence). This CDR3 has 13 amino acids.

This clonotype has a count of ten or more. The V call is TRBV11-2, the J call TRBJ2-5; D gene uncertain. Germline lookup yields CDR1 SGHAT and CDR2 FQNNGV. V gave up 3 bases and J gave up 3 bases, with 11 bases separating them. The CDR3 length is 14 residues. CDR3 DNA sequence: TGTGCCAGCAGCTTGGAAGGCAGAAAAGAGACCCAGTACTTC. Translated: CASSLEGRKETQYF.

The rearrangement uses TRBV6-2 or TRBV6-3 and TRBJ2-7; D remains unclear. Germline V CDR1 and CDR2: MNHEY, SVGEGT. V was shortened by 6 bases and J by 3 bases, with 9 bases between the two germline ends. CDR3 size: 12 residues. The CDR3 sequence is CASRTEFYEQYF. In DNA, the CDR3 is TGTGCCAGCAGGACGGAGTTCTACGAGCAGTACTTC.

This sequence joins TRBV29-1 and TRBJ1-2; perhaps TRBD1 as D (6 bases). The germline gives CDR1 SQVTM, CDR2 ANQGSEA. CDR3 length: 12 residues. V was clipped by 4 bases and J by 6 bases, with 12 bases between them. The CDR3 sequence is CSVADRLNGYTF. CDR3 nucleotide sequence: TGCAGCGTTGCGGACAGACTGAATGGCTACACCTTC.

Many counts were recorded for this clonotype. The gene calls are TRBV6-5 and TRBJ1-3; 8 positions agree with TRBD1. The CDR3 contains 20 residues. V shed 2 bases and J 5 bases; nucleotides not matched to a gene: 20. Germline lookup yields CDR1 MNHEY and CDR2 SVGAGI. The CDR3 protein is CASSYAAPGTGGGRRNTIYF. In nucleotides, the CDR3 is TGTGCCAGCAGTTACGCCGCGCCCGGGACAGGCGGCGGAAGGCGAAACACCATATATTTT.

On this clonotype itself: One end of the junction does not line up with germline, which may come from a read error. J is TRBJ1-1 and V is TRBV12-3 or TRBV12-4; perhaps TRBD1 as D (6 bases). The CDR3 totals 13 residues. The CDR3 DNA reads as TGTGCCAGCAGTTCAGCCGGGGACACTGAAGCTTACTTT. This translates into CASSSAGDTEAYF.

The table lists this clonotype with many counts. This sequence joins TRBV19 and TRBJ2-7, with TRBD2 matching 8 bases. Germline CDR1 LNHDA, CDR2 SQIVND (reference sequence). The J segment lost 5 bases and the V segment lost 5 bases, leaving 8 bases of the junction unmatched. This CDR3 contains 14 residues. The CDR3 is CASSLGTRGHEQYF. The DNA of the CDR3 is TGTGCCAGTAGTCTCGGGACTAGAGGACACGAGCAGTACTTC.

This clonotype showed up many times. This chain links TRBV5-1 with TRBJ2-2; maybe TRBD1 (7 bases). Germline-derived CDR1 and CDR2 are SGHRS and YFSETQ. This CDR3 is 15 amino acids long. V was trimmed by 1 base and J by 5 bases, leaving 12 bases between them. The CDR3 bases are TGCGCCAGCAGCTTGTGGGCAGGGGGGACCGGGGAGCTGTTTTTT. This translates into CASSLWAGGTGELFF.